These 22 T cell receptor beta chains came from one sample sequenced in a study of post-analysis software for immune sequencing data. Points from the study as a whole: Comparison of patients with controls showed about 5 TRBV segments more frequent in patients, TRBV5-6, TRBV5-1 and TRBV20-1 among them.

Built from TCR beta cDNA, the libraries had unique molecular identifiers in them. TCRdb re-called the PCR reads with MiXCR, one entry per CDR3 protein. The sample lists hundreds of thousands of distinct CDR3 sequences, approximately 60% occurring once. Their cognate antigens are unknown. The sequenced sample consisted of blood. These receptors were taken from a girl between 2 and 10 years old with multiple sclerosis.

The chain recombines TRBV5-6 with TRBJ2-5, with a possible D match to TRBD2 (6 bases). The V end was cut by 2 bases, the J end by 2 bases, with 10 bases between. This CDR3 has 14 amino acids. Per the germline V gene, CDR1 is SGHDT and CDR2 is YYEEEE. CDR3 sequence: CASSFPGEQETQYF. The CDR3 DNA follows: TGTGCCAGCAGCTTCCCGGGGGAGCAAGAGACCCAGTACTTC.

Notes on this clonotype: Germline and junction disagree at one end, which may indicate a read error. The CDR3 DNA follows: TGTGCCAGCTCACCAAATAGCCGGACCACAGATACGCTGTATTTT. Amino acid sequence: CASSPNSRTTDTLYF. The rearrangement uses TRBV18 and TRBJ2-3, with unresolved D. The CDR3 covers 15 residues. Per germline, CDR1 KGHSH and CDR2 LQKENI.

The chain is built from TRBV27 and TRBJ2-3, with TRBD1 as a possible D gene (5 bases). Looked up from germline, CDR1 is MNHEY and CDR2 is SMNVEV (reference sequence). This CDR3 is built from 15 residues. V dropped 8 bases and J dropped 2 bases, with 17 bases sitting between them. In DNA form, the CDR3 reads TGTGCCAGCGGTAAAGGGGCCCTTAACACAGATACGCAGTATTTT. Translated: CASGKGALNTDTQYF.

V is TRBV5-1 and J is TRBJ1-1, with TRBD1 identical over 11 bases. This CDR3 spans 18 amino acids. Looked up from germline, CDR1 is SGHRS and CDR2 is YFSETQ. J was trimmed by 2 bases and V by 0 bases; bases with no gene match: 9. The CDR3 reads CASSLETGQGAGNTEAFF. The CDR3 coding sequence is TGCGCCAGCAGCTTGGAGACAGGACAGGGGGCCGGAAACACTGAAGCTTTCTTT.

This chain joins TRBV20-1 and TRBJ2-5; no reliable D call. The DNA end favors TRBJ2-7, so the J call may be wrong. The CDR3 sequence is 12 residues long. Germline assignment: CDR1 DFQATT and CDR2 SNEGSKA (reference sequence). Written as DNA, the CDR3 is TGCAGGGCTTACCTAGGAAACTACGAGCAGTACTTC. Translation gives CRAYLGNYEQYF.

V gene TRBV29-1 combines with J gene TRBJ2-3; D uncertain. Germline V CDR1 and CDR2: SQVTM, ANQGSEA. Trimming removed 6 bases at V and 0 bases at J, with 16 bases between. CDR3 length: 15 amino acids. The CDR3 nucleotides are TGCAGCGTCGAGTGGGCAAAAACTAGCACAGATACGCAGTATTTT. Its translation is CSVEWAKTSTDTQYF.

The table lists this clonotype with a count of one. The chain has TRBV5-1 and TRBJ1-1; D is perhaps TRBD1 (5 bases). Deletions cut 5 bases from V and 5 bases from J, with 19 bases between. This CDR3 spans 15 amino acids. CDR1 is SGHRS and CDR2 is YFSETQ in the germline V gene. CDR3 sequence reads: CASRSYGAGATEAFF. The DNA for the CDR3 is TGCGCCAGCAGATCTTATGGGGCCGGGGCAACTGAAGCTTTCTTT.

V usage is TRBV4-1 and J usage is TRBJ2-7; D unclear. The CDR3 runs to 15 residues. Germline V gene data show CDR1 as MGHRA and CDR2 as YSYEKL. The V end was cut by 3 bases, the J end by 3 bases, with 15 bases between. The CDR3 DNA follows: TGCGCCAGCAGCCACGGAGTTACAGCAAACTACGAGCAGTACTTC. It is translated as CASSHGVTANYEQYF.

The chain uses TRBV29-1 and TRBJ2-3; TRBD2 agrees at 16 bases. Trimming took 1 base from V and 2 from J; bases not matched to a gene: 12. This CDR3 has 20 residues. The germline V gene encodes CDR1 SQVTM and CDR2 ANQGSEA. CDR3 nucleotide sequence: TGCAGCGTTGAAGCCCTCTCTCTGGGACTAGCGGGGGGGCCCACAGATACGCAGTATTTT. Encoded protein: CSVEALSLGLAGGPTDTQYF.

A remark on this clonotype: One junction end disagrees with the germline gene, perhaps due to a read error. The chain joins TRBV30 to TRBJ1-6; D is unclear. CDR3 size: 15 residues. Germline V CDR1 and CDR2: GTSNPN, SVGIG (reference sequence). The CDR3 sequence is CAWRSAGGSNPPLHF. CDR3 coding DNA: TGTGCCTGGAGGTCCGCAGGCGGTTCTAATCCACCCCTCCACTTT.

In DNA form, the CDR3 reads TGCGCCAGCAGTCCTCGGACAGCAACTAATGAAAAACTGTTTTTT. Translated, it gives CASSPRTATNEKLFF. This rearrangement joins TRBV5-1 to TRBJ1-4, with D perhaps matching TRBD1 (6 bases). V gave up 5 bases and J gave up 0 bases, with 11 bases separating them. The CDR3 consists of 15 residues. Germline CDR1 SGHRS, CDR2 YFSETQ.

V and J are TRBV12-3 or TRBV12-4 and TRBJ2-1; 9 bases fit TRBD2. V shed 3 bases and J 0 bases; nucleotides not matched to a gene: 6. The CDR3 sequence is 17 residues long. In DNA, the CDR3 is TGTGCCAGCAGTTTTCCTACACTAGCGGGCTCCTACAATGAGCAGTTCTTC. Amino acid sequence: CASSFPTLAGSYNEQFF.

V and J are TRBV12-3 or TRBV12-4 and TRBJ2-1, with a tentative D call TRBD2 (6 bases). The V end lost 7 bases, the J end lost 4 bases, and 14 bases lay between the germline ends. The CDR3 covers 14 residues. The CDR3 sequence: CASNAWGVYNEQFF. In nucleotides, the CDR3 is TGTGCCAGCAATGCCTGGGGGGTTTACAATGAGCAGTTCTTC.

In this sample, this clonotype turned up a few times. The rearrangement joins TRBV20-1 to TRBJ2-3; D is uncertain. Germline V gene sequence: CDR1 DFQATT, CDR2 SNEGSKA (reference sequence). Trimming removed 5 bases at V and 9 bases at J, with 9 bases between. CDR3 length: 10 residues. CDR3 in DNA: TGCAGTGCTGGGGAAGACACGCAGTATTTT. Encoded protein: CSAGEDTQYF.

The chain carries TRBV29-1 and TRBJ1-2; D may be TRBD1 (5 bases). From germline, CDR1 is SQVTM and CDR2 ANQGSEA. V was trimmed by 8 bases and J by 3 bases, leaving 16 bases between them. The CDR3 runs 13 residues. The CDR3 here is CSPQGQGHYGYTF. The CDR3, as DNA: TGCAGCCCCCAAGGGCAGGGCCACTATGGCTACACCTTC.

The chain has TRBV7-6 and TRBJ2-7; D is possibly TRBD2 (7 bases). Germline assignment: CDR1 SGHVS and CDR2 FNYEAQ. This CDR3 is built from 17 residues. V lost 1 base and J 3 bases, leaving 19 bases between the germline ends. CDR3 sequence: CASSLGRGGRFNYEQYF. The CDR3 nucleotides read TGTGCCAGCAGCTTAGGGAGGGGGGGACGATTCAACTACGAGCAGTACTTC.

The V call is TRBV4-1, the J call TRBJ1-4; TRBD1 is a possible D gene (6 bases). Germline V lookup: CDR1 MGHRA, CDR2 YSYEKL. The CDR3 runs to 15 residues. Trimming cost V 4 bases and J 3 bases, with 12 bases left between them. The CDR3 coding sequence is TGCGCCAGCAGCCCCATAGGGGGGGCTAATGAAAAACTGTTTTTT. This sequence encodes CASSPIGGANEKLFF.

The chain recombines TRBV4-2 with TRBJ2-1, with 12 bases that match TRBD2. CDR1 and CDR2 (germline): LGHNA, YNFKEQ. The CDR3 contains 16 residues. The junction had 10 bases not matched to a gene; V was cut back by 5 bases and J by 8 bases. The CDR3: CASSSSGGAGYHEQFF. CDR3 DNA: TGTGCCAGCAGCTCTAGCGGGGGGGCGGGGTATCATGAGCAGTTCTTC.

The J gene is TRBJ2-1, the V gene TRBV29-1, with D unclear. The CDR3 extends over 12 amino acids. V was shortened by 3 bases and J by 8 bases, with 11 bases between the two germline ends. Germline-derived CDR1 and CDR2 are SQVTM and ANQGSEA. The CDR3 DNA reads TGCAGCGTTGAGGGCGTCGGATATGAGCAGTTCTTC. Protein product: CSVEGVGYEQFF.

The J gene is TRBJ2-6, the V gene TRBV9; unclear D gene. This CDR3 is built from 15 residues. Deletions cut 2 bases from V and 3 bases from J, with 9 bases between. CDR1 SGDLS and CDR2 YYNGEE come from the germline V gene. The CDR3 DNA is TGTGCCAGCAGCGTGCTCCCGGTTGGGGCCAACGTCCTGACTTTC. Translating it yields CASSVLPVGANVLTF.

The DNA of the CDR3 is TGCGCCAGCAGCGTTAGGGGATTCTATGGCTACACCTTC. Its translation: CASSVRGFYGYTF. The gene calls are TRBV4-3 and TRBJ1-2; TRBD1 might be the D (5 bases). The length of the CDR3 is 13 residues. Trimming removed 5 bases at V and 4 bases at J, with 11 bases between. Germline V lookup: CDR1 LGHNA, CDR2 YSLEER.

This rearrangement joins TRBV20-1 to TRBJ2-5, with 8 nucleotides matching TRBD2. The CDR3 contains 17 residues. V shed 0 bases, J shed 2 bases, and the junction held 11 bases outside the gene matches. Germline V gene data show CDR1 as DFQATT and CDR2 as SNEGSKA (reference sequence). The CDR3 DNA reads as TGCAGTGCTAGAGATACCCAGCGGGGGACCTTTCAAGAGACCCAGTACTTC. This gives the protein CSARDTQRGTFQETQYF.